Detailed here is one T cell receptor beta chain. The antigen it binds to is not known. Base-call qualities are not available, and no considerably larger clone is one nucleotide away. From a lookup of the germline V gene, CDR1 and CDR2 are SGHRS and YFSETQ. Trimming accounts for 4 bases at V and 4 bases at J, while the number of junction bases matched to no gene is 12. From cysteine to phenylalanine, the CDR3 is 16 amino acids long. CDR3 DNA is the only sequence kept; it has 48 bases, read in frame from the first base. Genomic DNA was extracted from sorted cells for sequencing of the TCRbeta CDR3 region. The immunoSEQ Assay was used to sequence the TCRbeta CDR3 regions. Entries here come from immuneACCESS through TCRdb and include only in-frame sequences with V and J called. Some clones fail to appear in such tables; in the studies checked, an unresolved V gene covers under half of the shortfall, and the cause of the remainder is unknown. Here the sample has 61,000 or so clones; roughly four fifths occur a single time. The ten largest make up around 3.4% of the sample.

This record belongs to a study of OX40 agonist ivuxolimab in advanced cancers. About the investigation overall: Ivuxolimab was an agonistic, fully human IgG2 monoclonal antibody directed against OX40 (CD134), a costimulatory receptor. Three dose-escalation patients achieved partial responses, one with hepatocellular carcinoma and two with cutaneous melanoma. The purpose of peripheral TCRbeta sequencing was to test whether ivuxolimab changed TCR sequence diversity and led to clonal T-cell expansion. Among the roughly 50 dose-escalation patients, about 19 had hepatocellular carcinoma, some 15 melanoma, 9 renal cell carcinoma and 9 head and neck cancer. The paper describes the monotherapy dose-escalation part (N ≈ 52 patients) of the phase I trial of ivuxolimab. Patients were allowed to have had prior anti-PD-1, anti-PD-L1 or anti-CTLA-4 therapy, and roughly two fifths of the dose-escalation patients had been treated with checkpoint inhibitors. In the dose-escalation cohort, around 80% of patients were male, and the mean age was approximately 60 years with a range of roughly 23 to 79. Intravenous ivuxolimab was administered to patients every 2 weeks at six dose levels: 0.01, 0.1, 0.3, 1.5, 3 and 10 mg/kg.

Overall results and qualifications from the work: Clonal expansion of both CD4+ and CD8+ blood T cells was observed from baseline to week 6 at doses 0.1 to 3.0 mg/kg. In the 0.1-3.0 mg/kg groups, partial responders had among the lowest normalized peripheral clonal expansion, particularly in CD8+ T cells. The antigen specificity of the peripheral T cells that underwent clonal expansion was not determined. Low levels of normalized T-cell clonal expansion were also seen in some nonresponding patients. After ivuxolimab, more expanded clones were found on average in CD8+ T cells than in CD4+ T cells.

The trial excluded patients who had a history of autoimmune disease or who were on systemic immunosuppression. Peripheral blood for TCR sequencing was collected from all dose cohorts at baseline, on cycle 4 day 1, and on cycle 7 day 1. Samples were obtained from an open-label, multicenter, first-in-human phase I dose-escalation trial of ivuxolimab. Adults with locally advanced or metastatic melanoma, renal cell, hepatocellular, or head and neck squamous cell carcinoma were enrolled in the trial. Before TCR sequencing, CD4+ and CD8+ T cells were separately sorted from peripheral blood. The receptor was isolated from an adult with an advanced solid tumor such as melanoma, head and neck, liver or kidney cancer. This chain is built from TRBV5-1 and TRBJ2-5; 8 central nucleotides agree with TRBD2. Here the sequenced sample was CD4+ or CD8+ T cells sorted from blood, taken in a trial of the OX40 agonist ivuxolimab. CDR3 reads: CASSVAFAGGRETQYF. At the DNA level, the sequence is TGCGCCAGCAGCGTGGCCTTCGCGGGGGGAAGAGAGACCCAGTACTTC.